The 8 T cell receptor beta chains reported below all come from one sample, sequenced in a study of monozygotic twins with inflammatory bowel disease. TCRdb re-called the 5' RACE reads and shows each CDR3 protein once, DNA omitted. In all, the sample yields approximately 200,000 distinct CDR3 sequences. Sequenced material: blood. The receptors derive from a human donor with ulcerative colitis or Crohn's disease, or a healthy co-twin of an affected twin (not recorded which).

J is TRBJ1-2 and V is TRBV12-3 or TRBV12-4; the TRBD1 assignment by TCRdb is unverifiable without DNA. The CDR3 is 15 residues long. The chain's CDR3 is CASSLDRRANYGYTF.

The J gene is TRBJ2-7, the V gene TRBV29-1; the D gene TCRdb calls, TRBD1, cannot be checked with no DNA. Germline assignment: CDR1 SQVTM and CDR2 ANQGSEA. CDR3 size: 12 residues. CDR3 sequence reads: CSTRVGAYEQYF.

This chain uses TRBV6-1 with TRBJ1-2. CDR1 is MNHNS, CDR2 SASEGT, per germline. This CDR3 spans 15 amino acids. CDR3 region: CASRSTRSGSYGYTF.

V and J are TRBV24-1 and TRBJ2-7; the D call from TCRdb, TRBD1, cannot be confirmed without DNA. This CDR3 is 13 amino acids long. Germline V gene lookup returns CDR1 KGHDR and CDR2 SFDVKD. Here the CDR3 reads CATSDKGFRGQYF.

The chain employs TRBV20-1 and TRBJ1-5. Germline values: CDR1 DFQATT, CDR2 SNEGSKA (reference sequence). This CDR3 is 14 amino acids long. This CDR3 is CSAPFRGKNQPQHF.

The CDR3 sequence is CASSPGQAAYGYTF. The genes are TRBV7-6 and TRBJ1-2; without DNA, the TCRdb call of TRBD1 cannot be checked. Germline assignment: CDR1 SGHVS and CDR2 FNYEAQ. The CDR3 length is 14 residues.

The chain joins TRBV3-1 to TRBJ2-7; lacking DNA, the TRBD1 call made by TCRdb goes unchecked. Looked up from germline, CDR1 is LGHDT and CDR2 is YNNKEL (reference sequence). The CDR3 loop spans 18 amino acids. The CDR3 spells CASSQDSLGTGISYEQYF.

This chain uses TRBV12-3 or TRBV12-4 with TRBJ2-7; the TCRdb call, TRBD1, lacks DNA for checking. This CDR3 is built from 14 residues. The CDR3 sequence is CASSLWQGTGEQYF.